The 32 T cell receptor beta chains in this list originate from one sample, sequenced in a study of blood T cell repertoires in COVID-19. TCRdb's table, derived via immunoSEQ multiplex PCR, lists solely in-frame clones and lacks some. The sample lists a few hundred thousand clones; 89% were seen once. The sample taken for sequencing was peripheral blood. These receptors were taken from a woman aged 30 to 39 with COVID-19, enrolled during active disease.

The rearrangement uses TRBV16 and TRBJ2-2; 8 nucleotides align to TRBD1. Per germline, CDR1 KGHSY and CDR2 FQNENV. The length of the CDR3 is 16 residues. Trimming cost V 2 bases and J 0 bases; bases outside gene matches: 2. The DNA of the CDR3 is TGTGCCAGCAGCCAACGGACAGGGACGAACACCGGGGAGCTGTTTTTT. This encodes CASSQRTGTNTGELFF.

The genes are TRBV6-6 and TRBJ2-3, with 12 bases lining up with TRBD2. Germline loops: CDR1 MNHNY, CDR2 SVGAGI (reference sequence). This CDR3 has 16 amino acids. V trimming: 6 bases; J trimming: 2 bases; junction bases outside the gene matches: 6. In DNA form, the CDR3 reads TGTGCCAGCAGACCCAGGACTAGCGGGGACACAGATACGCAGTATTTT. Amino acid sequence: CASRPRTSGDTDTQYF.

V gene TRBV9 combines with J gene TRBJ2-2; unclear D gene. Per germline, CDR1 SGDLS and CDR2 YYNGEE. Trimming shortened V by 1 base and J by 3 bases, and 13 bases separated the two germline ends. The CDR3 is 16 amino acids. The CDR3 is CASSVFHYPDTGELFF. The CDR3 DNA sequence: TGTGCCAGCAGCGTATTTCACTATCCAGACACCGGGGAGCTGTTTTTT. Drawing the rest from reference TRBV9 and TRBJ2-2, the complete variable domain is DSGVTQTPKHLITATGQRVTLRCSPRSGDLSVYWYQQSLDQGLQFLIQYYNGEERAKGNILERFSAQQFPDLHSELNLSSLELGDSALYFCASSVFHYPDTGELFFGEGSRLTVL.

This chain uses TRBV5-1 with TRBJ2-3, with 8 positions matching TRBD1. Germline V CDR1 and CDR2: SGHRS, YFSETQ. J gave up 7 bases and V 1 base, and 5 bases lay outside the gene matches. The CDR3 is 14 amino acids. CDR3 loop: CASSLTGGEHTQYF. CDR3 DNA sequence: TGCGCCAGCAGCTTGACAGGGGGAGAGCATACGCAGTATTTT.

The CDR3 DNA follows: TGTGCCAGCAGCCAAGGATGGGGAGGTGAGCAAGAGACCCAGTACTTC. It yields the protein CASSQGWGGEQETQYF. J is TRBJ2-5 and V is TRBV4-2, with D perhaps matching TRBD2 (6 bases). Germline V gives CDR1 LGHNA, CDR2 YNFKEQ. The CDR3 contains 16 residues. V was trimmed by 1 base and J by 2 bases, leaving 14 bases between them.

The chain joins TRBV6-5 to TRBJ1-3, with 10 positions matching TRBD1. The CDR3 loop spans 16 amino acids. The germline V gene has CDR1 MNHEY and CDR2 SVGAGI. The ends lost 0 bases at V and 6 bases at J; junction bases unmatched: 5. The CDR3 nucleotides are TGTGCCAGCAGTTACTCGGGGACAGGGGCTTCAAACACCATATATTTT. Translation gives CASSYSGTGASNTIYF.

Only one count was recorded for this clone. CDR3 sequence (DNA): TGTGCCAGCAGCTTAGAGGGGCTGGGGACTGAAGCTTTCTTT. Its protein is CASSLEGLGTEAFF. This chain connects TRBV7-2 to TRBJ1-1, with D possibly matching TRBD1 (5 bases). Deletions cut 1 base from V and 5 bases from J, with 11 bases between. This CDR3 comprises 14 residues. The germline V gene encodes CDR1 SGHTA and CDR2 FQGNSA.

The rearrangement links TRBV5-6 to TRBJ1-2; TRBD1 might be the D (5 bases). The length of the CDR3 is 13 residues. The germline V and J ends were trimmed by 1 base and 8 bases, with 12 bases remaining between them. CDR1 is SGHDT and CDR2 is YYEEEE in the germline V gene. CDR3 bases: TGTGCCAGCAGCTTGCCAGGGTCCGGCGGCTACACCTTC. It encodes CASSLPGSGGYTF.

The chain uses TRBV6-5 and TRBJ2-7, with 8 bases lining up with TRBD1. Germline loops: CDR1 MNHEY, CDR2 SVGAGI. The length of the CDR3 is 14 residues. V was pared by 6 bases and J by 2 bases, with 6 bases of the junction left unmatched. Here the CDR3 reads CASSPQGGPYEQYV. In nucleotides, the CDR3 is TGTGCCAGCAGCCCACAGGGGGGACCCTACGAGCAGTACGTC.

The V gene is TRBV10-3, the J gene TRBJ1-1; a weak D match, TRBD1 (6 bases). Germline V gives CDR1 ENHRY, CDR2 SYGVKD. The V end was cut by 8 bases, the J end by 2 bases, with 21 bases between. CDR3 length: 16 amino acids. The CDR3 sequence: CAISYVPGQGNTEAFF. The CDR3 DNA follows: TGTGCCATCTCCTACGTCCCGGGACAAGGAAACACTGAAGCTTTCTTT.

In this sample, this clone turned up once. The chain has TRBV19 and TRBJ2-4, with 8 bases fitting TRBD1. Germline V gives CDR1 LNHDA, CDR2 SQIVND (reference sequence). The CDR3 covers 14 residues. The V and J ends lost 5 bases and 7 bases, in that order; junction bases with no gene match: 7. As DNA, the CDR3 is TGTGCCAGTAGTTGGACAGGGCCCCAGAACATTCAGTACTTC. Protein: CASSWTGPQNIQYF.

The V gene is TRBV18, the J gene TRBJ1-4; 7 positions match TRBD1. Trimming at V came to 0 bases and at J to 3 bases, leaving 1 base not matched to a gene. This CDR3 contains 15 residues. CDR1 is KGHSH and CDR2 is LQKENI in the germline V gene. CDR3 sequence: CASSPPGQPNEKLFF. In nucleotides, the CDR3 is TGTGCCAGCTCACCACCGGGACAGCCTAATGAAAAACTGTTTTTT.

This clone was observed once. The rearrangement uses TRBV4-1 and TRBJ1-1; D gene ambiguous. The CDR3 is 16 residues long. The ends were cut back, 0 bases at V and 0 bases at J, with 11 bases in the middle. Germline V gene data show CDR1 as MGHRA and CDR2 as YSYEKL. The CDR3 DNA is TGCGCCAGCAGCCAAGAGATCGGGAACATGAACACTGAAGCTTTCTTT. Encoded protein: CASSQEIGNMNTEAFF.

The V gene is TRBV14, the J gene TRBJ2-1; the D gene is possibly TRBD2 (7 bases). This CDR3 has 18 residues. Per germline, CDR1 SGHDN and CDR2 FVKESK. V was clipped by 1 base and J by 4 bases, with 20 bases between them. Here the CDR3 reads CASSQVRGGTWTYNEQFF. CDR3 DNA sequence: TGTGCCAGCAGCCAAGTAAGGGGGGGTACCTGGACTTACAATGAGCAGTTCTTC.

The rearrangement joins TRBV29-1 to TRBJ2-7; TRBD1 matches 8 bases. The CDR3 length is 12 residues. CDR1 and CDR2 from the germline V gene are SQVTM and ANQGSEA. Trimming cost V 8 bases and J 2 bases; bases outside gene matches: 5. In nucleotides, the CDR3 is TGCAGCACAGAACAGGGGGCCTACGAGCAGTACGTC. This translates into CSTEQGAYEQYV.

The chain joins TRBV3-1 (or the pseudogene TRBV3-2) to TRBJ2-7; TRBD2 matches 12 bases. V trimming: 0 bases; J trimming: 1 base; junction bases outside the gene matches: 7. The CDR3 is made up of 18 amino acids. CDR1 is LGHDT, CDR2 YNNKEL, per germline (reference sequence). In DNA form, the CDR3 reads TGTGCCAGCAGCCAAGATTTCCTAGCGGGAGGGCCTTCCTACGAGCAGTACGTC. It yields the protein CASSQDFLAGGPSYEQYV.

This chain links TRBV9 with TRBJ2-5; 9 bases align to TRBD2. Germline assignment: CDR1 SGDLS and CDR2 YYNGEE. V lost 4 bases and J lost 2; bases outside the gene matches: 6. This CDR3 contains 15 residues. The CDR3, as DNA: TGTGCCAGCAGCTTGCAAGCGGGGGGTCAAGAGACCCAGTACTTC. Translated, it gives CASSLQAGGQETQYF.

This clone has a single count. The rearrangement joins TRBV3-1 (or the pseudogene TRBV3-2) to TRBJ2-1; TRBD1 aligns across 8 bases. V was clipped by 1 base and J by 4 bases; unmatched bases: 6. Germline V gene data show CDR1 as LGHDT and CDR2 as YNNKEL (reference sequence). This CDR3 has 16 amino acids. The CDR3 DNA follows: TGTGCCAGCAGCCAAGCCCTTCGGACAGGGTACAATGAGCAGTTCTTC. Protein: CASSQALRTGYNEQFF.

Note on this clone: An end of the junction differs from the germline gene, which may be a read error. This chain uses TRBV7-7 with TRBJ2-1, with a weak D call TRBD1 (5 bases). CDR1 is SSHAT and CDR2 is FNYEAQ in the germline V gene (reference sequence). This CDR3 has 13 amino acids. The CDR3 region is CASSLGADNEQFF. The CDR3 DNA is TGTGCTAGCAGCTTAGGGGCCGACAATGAGCAGTTCTTC.

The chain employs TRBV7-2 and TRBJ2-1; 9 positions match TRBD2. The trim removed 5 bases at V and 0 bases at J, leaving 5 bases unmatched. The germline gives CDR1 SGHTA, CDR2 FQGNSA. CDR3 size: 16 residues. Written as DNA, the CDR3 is TGTGCCAGCAGCCCTAGCGGGGTCCACTCCTACAATGAGCAGTTCTTC. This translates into CASSPSGVHSYNEQFF.

CDR3 bases: TGTGCCACCAGCACACGGGCTAGCGGGAGTAGCGCAGATACGCAGTATTTT. Its protein is CATSTRASGSSADTQYF. This chain uses TRBV15 with TRBJ2-3; 10 nucleotides line up with TRBD2. The germline gives CDR1 LNHNV, CDR2 YYDKDF (reference sequence). This CDR3 is built from 17 residues. V shed 4 bases and J 4 bases; nucleotides not matched to a gene: 11.

The CDR3, as DNA: TGTGCCAGCAGTTCGAACGCGGGTACCGCGGGGGCTGGCTACACCTTC. Its protein is CASSSNAGTAGAGYTF. The genes are TRBV2 and TRBJ1-2; a weak D match, TRBD1 (6 bases). V was cut by 5 bases and J by 7 bases, with 23 bases left in between. The CDR3 extends over 16 amino acids. Germline loops: CDR1 SNHLY, CDR2 FYNNEI.

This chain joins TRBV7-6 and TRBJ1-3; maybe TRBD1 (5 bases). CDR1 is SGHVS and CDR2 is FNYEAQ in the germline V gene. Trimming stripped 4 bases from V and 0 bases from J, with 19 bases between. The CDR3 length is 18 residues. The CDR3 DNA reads TGTGCCAGCAGCTCCCCGGTCGGGGGAGACTCCTCTGGAAACACCATATATTTT. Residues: CASSSPVGGDSSGNTIYF.

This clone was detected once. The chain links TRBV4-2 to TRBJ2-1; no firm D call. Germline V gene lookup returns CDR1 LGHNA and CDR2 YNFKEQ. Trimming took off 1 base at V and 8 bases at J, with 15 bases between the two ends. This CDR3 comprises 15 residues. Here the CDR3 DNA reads TGTGCCAGCAGCCAAGCCGCCTTGGAGCAAGATGAGCAGTTCTTC. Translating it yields CASSQAALEQDEQFF.

The DNA for the CDR3 is TGTGCCAGCAGCTCCACCGTTAGCGGGACCACCTACAATGAGCAGTTCTTC. Its protein product is CASSSTVSGTTYNEQFF. V usage is TRBV13 and J usage is TRBJ2-1; TRBD2 matches at 8 bases. CDR3 length equals 17 residues. Germline assignment: CDR1 PRHDT and CDR2 FYEKMQ (reference sequence). V trimming: 4 bases; J trimming: 2 bases; junction bases outside the gene matches: 10. Complete variable domain (other parts from reference TRBV13 and TRBJ2-1): AAGVIQSPRHLIKEKRETATLKCYPIPRHDTVYWYQQGPGQDPQFLISFYEKMQSDKGSIPDRFSAQQFSDYHSELNMSSLELGDSALYFCASSSTVSGTTYNEQFFGPGTRLTVL.

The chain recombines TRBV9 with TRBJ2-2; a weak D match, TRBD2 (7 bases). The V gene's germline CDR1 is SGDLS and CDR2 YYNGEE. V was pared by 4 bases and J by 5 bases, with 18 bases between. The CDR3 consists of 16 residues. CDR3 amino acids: CASSPRGKGGTGELFF. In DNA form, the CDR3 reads TGTGCCAGCAGCCCCCGCGGCAAGGGGGGGACCGGGGAGCTGTTTTTT.

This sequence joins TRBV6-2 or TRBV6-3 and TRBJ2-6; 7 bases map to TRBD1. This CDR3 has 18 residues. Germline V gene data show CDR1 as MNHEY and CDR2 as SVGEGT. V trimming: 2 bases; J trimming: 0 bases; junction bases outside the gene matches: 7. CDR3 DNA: TGTGCCAGCAGTTACCGGTCGACAGGGAGCTCTGGGGCCAACGTCCTGACTTTC. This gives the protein CASSYRSTGSSGANVLTF.

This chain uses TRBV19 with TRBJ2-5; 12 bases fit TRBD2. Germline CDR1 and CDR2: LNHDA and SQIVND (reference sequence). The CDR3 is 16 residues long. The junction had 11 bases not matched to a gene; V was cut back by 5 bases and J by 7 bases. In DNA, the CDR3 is TGTGCCAGTAGTTCCGGACTAGCGGGGCCAAAGGGGACCCAGTACTTC. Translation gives CASSSGLAGPKGTQYF.

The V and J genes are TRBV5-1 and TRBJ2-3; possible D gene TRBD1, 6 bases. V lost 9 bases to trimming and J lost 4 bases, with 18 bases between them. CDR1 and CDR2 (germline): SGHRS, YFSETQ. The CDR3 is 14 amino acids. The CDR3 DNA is TGCGCCACCCACCCATCCAGGGGTGCAGATACGCAGTATTTT. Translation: CATHPSRGADTQYF.

Here the CDR3 reads CASTLPGLDIQYF. CDR3 DNA: TGTGCCAGTACCCTTCCAGGTTTAGACATTCAGTACTTC. The V gene is TRBV19, the J gene TRBJ2-4; D is unresolved. The CDR3 totals 13 residues. The V gene lost 7 bases and the J gene lost 8 bases, with 15 bases spanning the gap. In germline, CDR1 is LNHDA, CDR2 SQIVND (reference sequence). Drawing the rest from reference TRBV19 and TRBJ2-4, the complete variable domain is DGGITQSPKYLFRKEGQNVTLSCEQNLNHDAMYWYRQDPGQGLRLIYYSQIVNDFQKGDIAEGYSVSREKKESFPLTVTSAQKNPTAFYLCASTLPGLDIQYFGAGTRLSVL.

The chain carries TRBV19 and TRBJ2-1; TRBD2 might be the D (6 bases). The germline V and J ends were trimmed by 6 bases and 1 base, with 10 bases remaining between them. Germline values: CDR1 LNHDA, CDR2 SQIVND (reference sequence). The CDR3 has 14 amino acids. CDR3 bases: TGTGCCAGTAGGCCGGGAGAGTCCTACAATGAGCAGTTCTTC. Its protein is CASRPGESYNEQFF.

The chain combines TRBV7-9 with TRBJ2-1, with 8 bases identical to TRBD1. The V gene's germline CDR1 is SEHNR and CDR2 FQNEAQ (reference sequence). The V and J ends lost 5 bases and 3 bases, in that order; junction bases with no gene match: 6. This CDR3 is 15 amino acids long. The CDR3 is CASSPRQGIYNEQFF. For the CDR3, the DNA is TGTGCCAGCAGCCCCCGACAGGGGATCTACAATGAGCAGTTCTTC.